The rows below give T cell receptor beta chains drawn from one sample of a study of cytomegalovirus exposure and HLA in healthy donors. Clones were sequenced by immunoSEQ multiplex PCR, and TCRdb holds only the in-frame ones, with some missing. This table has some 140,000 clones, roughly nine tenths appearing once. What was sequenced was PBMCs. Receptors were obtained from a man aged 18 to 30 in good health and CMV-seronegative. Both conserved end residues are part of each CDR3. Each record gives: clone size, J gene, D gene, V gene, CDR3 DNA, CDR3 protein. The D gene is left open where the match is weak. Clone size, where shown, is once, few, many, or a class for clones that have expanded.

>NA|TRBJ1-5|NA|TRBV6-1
TGTGCCAGTTCTCCTAGCAATCAGCCCCAGCATTTT
CASSPSNQPQHF
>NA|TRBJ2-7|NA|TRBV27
TGTGCCAGCAGTCCGGGGGGCGCGTGGGGCGAGCAGTACTTC
CASSPGGAWGEQYF
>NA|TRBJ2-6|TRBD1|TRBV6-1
TGTGCCAGCAGTGAGGCCGGGACAGGGACGCCTGGGGCCAACGTCCTGACTTTC
CASSEAGTGTPGANVLTF
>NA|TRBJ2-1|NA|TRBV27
TGTGCCAGCAGTTTATATAGGGACAAGCCCTACAATGAGCAGTTCTTC
CASSLYRDKPYNEQFF
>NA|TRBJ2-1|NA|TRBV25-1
TGTGCCAGCAGTAAGGTGACAGAATACAATGAGCAGTTCTTC
CASSKVTEYNEQFF
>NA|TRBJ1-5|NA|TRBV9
TGTGCCAGCAGCGTAGGGTCAGGGGACGAAGAGCCCCAGCATTTT
CASSVGSGDEEPQHF
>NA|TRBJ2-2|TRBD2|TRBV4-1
TGCGCCAGCAGCCAAGCTCCGGGACTAGCCTTCACCGCCGGGGAGCTGTTTTTT
CASSQAPGLAFTAGELFF
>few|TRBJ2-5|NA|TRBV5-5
TGTGCCAGCACCCCTTGGAGGGGAAGCGAGACCCAGTACTTC
CASTPWRGSETQYF
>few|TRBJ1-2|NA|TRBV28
TGTGCCAGCAGTGATATACGGGAGGCCTATGGCTACACCTTC
CASSDIREAYGYTF
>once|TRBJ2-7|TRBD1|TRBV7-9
TGTGCCAGCAGCTTATCTCAGAGGGACAGCTCCTACGAGCAGTACTTC
CASSLSQRDSSYEQYF
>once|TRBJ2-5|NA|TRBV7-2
TGTGCCAGCAGTACAGGGTTCCAAGAGACCCAGTACTTC
CASSTGFQETQYF
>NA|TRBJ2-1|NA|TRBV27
TGTGCCAGCAGCCCGTCCTACAATGAGCAGTTCTTC
CASSPSYNEQFF
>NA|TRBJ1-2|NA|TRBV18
TGTGCCAGCTCACCAAGAACAGGGCCCCTCTGGGGCTACACCTTC
CASSPRTGPLWGYTF
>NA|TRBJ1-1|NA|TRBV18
TGTGCCAGCTCAGGAGGGACGAACACTGAAGCTTTCTTT
CASSGGTNTEAFF
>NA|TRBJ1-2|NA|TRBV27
TGTGCCAGCAGTTTCTCGACAGGTGATGGCTACACCTTC
CASSFSTGDGYTF
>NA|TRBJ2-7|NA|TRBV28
TGTGCCAGCAGTTACACTAGGCACTACGAGCAGTACTTC
CASSYTRHYEQYF
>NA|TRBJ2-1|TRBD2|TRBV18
TGTGCCAGCTCTTATGGCGGGGCTAGCGGACGGAATGAGCAGTTCTTC
CASSYGGASGRNEQFF
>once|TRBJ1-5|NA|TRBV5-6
TGTGCCAGCAGTTTCAGGTATAGCAATCAGCCCCAGCATTTT
CASSFRYSNQPQHF
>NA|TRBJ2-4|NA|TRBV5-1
TGCGCCAGCAGCGTTCTTCCTGCGGGGAGCGGAGCCAAAAACATTCAGTACTTC
CASSVLPAGSGAKNIQYF
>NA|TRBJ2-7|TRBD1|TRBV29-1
TGCAGCGTCGGGACAGTTTCCTACGAGCAGTACTTC
CSVGTVSYEQYF
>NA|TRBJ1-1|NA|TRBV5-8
TGTGCCAGCAGCTTGTACCTGGGACAATCTTCCTGGGACACTGAAGCTTTCTTT
CASSLYLGQSSWDTEAFF
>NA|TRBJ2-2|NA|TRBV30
TGTGCCTGGAGACCGGTAACCGGGGAGCTGTTTTTT
CAWRPVTGELFF
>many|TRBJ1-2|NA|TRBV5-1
TGCGCCAGCAGCTCTCCGGACGGGGGGGACTATGGCTACACCTTC
CASSSPDGGDYGYTF
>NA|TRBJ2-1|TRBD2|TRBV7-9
TGTGCCAGCAGCTTAGGACTAGCGGGAGAACGAGGGGAGCAGTTCTTC
CASSLGLAGERGEQFF
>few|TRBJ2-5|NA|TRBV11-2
TGTGCCAGCAGCTCGCACACTAGATTCCGTAAAGAGACCCAGTACTTC
CASSSHTRFRKETQYF
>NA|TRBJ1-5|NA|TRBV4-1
TGCGCCAGCAGCCAAGATAGCGCGGCGTACAATCAGCCCCAGCATTTT
CASSQDSAAYNQPQHF
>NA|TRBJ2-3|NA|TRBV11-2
TGTGCCAGCAGCTTAGTCGGTAGCGGAGTTACTAGCACAGATACGCAGTATTTT
CASSLVGSGVTSTDTQYF
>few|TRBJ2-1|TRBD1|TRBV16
TGTGCCAGCACTCGACAGGGTACTGAGCAGTTCTTC
CASTRQGTEQFF
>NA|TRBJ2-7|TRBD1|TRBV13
TGTGCCAGCAGCTGGACAGGGGGCGAGTACGAGCAGTACTTC
CASSWTGGEYEQYF
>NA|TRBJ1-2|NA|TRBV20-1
TGCAGTGCCTGGGACTCCTCCTCGCTCTTC
CSAWDSSSLF
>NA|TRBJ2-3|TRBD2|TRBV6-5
TGTGCCAGCAGTCTAGCGGGGGGCACAGATACGCAGTATTTT
CASSLAGGTDTQYF
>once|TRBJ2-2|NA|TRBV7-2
TGTGCCAGCAGCTGGGCGCGGAACACCGGGGAGCTGTTTTTT
CASSWARNTGELFF
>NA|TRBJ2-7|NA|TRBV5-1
TGCGCCAGCAGCTTGTTCGGAGCCTACGAGCAGTACTTC
CASSLFGAYEQYF
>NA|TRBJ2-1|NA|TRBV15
TGTGCCACCAGGACCGGTTCATTGAGAGGTCCCGGATCATCCTACAATGAGCAGTTCTTC
CATRTGSLRGPGSSYNEQFF
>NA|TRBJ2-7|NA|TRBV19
TGTGCCAGTAGTATTCGTGGTAGCTCCTACGAGCAGTACTTC
CASSIRGSSYEQYF
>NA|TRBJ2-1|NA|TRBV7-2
TGTGCCAGCAGCCAATCCGGAGGGGAGCAGTTCTTC
CASSQSGGEQFF
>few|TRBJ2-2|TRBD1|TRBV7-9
TGTGCCAGCAGCTCGGGACAGGCTCTACGTGGGGAGCTGTTTTTT
CASSSGQALRGELFF